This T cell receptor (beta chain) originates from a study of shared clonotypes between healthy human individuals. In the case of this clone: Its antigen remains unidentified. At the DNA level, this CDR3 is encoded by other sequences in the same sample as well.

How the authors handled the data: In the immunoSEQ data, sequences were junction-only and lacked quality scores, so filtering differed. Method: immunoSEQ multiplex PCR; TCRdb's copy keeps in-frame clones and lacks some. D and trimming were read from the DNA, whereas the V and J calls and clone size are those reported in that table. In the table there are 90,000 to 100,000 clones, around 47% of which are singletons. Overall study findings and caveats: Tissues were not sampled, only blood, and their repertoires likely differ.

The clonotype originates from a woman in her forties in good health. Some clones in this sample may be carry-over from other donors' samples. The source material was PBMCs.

CDR3 coding DNA: TGTGCCAGCTCACCACTAGCGGGAGGAGCCTACGAGCAGTACTTC. It specifies CASSPLAGGAYEQYF. The chain links TRBV18 to TRBJ2-7; 10 bases line up with TRBD2. The CDR3 contains 15 residues. Losses at the gene ends were 1 base for V and 2 bases for J; bases not matched to a gene: 2. Germline lookup yields CDR1 KGHSH and CDR2 LQKENI.